The entry below gives a single TCR beta chain sequence along with its context. These data are taken from a study of blood T cell repertoires in COVID-19. Study context: T cells, B-cell-depleted T cells, or PBMCs provided the cDNA or gDNA that served as material.

V gave up 4 bases and J gave up 4 bases, with 13 bases separating them. CDR3 length: 14 amino acids. Per the germline V gene, CDR1 is SGHTA and CDR2 is FQGNSA. Original processing notes: Estimation of nucleated cell counts was performed using reference gene primer amplification. Assay: immunoSEQ multiplex PCR; the TCRdb copy retains only in-frame clones and omits some. The V and J calls and clone size were taken over from that table, and D and trimming were inferred from the DNA. The table lists about 70,000 clones, around 87% of them singletons. This TCR came from a man in his forties or fifties with active COVID-19. Sequenced input: peripheral blood. The rearrangement links TRBV7-2 to TRBJ1-2; D call uncertain. The CDR3 region has the DNA TGTGCCAGCAGCTCACGGGTCCTCAGCTATGGCTACACCTTC. Protein product: CASSSRVLSYGYTF.